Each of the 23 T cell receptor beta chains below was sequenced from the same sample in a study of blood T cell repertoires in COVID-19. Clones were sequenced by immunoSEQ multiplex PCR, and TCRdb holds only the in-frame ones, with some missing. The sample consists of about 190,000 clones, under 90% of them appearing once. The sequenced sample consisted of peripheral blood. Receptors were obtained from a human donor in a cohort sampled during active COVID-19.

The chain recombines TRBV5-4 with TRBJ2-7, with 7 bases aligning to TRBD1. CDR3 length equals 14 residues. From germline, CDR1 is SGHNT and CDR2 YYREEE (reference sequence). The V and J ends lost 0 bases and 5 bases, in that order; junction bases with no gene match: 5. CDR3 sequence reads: CASSLAGRGNEQYF. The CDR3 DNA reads TGTGCCAGCAGCTTGGCCGGCAGGGGGAACGAGCAGTACTTC.

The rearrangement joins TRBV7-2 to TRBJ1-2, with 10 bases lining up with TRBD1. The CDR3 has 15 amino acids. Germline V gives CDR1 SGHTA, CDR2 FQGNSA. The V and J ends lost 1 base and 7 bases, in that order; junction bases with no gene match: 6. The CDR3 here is CASSLGDRGYSGYTF. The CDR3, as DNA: TGTGCCAGCAGCTTAGGGGACAGGGGTTATAGTGGCTACACCTTC.

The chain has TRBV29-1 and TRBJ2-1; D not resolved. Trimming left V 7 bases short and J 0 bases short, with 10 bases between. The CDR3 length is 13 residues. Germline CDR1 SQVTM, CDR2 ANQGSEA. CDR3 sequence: CSAAVSSYNEQFF. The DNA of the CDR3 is TGCAGCGCCGCGGTCAGCTCCTACAATGAGCAGTTCTTC.

The CDR3, as DNA: TGTGCCAGCAGCTTTACGGGGGGGCTAGAGACCCAGTACTTC. Its translation is CASSFTGGLETQYF. V gene TRBV5-6 combines with J gene TRBJ2-5; the match to TRBD2 covers 8 bases. J gave up 4 bases and V 2 bases, and 4 bases lay outside the gene matches. The CDR3 contains 14 residues. Germline CDR1 reads SGHDT; CDR2 reads YYEEEE.

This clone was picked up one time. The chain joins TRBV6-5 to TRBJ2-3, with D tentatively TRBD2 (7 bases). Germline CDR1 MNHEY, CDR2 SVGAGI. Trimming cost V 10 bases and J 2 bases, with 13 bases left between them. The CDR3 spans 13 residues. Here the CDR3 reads CATKGGNTDTQYF. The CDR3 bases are TGTGCCACCAAGGGGGGGAACACAGATACGCAGTATTTT.

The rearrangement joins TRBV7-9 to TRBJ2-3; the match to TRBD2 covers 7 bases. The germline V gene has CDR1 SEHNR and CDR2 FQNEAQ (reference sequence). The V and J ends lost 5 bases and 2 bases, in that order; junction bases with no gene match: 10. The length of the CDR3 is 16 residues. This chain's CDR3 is CASSPGGLTYTDTQYF. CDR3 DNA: TGTGCCAGCAGCCCGGGGGGACTAACCTACACAGATACGCAGTATTTT.

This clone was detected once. DNA for the CDR3: TGCGCCAGCTCGACAGGCTATAGCGAGCAGTACTTC. Protein product: CASSTGYSEQYF. J is TRBJ2-7 and V is TRBV5-1; D may be TRBD1 (6 bases). The CDR3 has 12 amino acids. Germline V lookup: CDR1 SGHRS, CDR2 YFSETQ. V shed 7 bases and J shed 6 bases, with 14 bases lying between them.

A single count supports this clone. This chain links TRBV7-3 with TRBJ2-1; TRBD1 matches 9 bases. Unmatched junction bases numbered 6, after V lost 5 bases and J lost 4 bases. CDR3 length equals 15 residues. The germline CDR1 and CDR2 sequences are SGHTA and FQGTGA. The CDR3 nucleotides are TGTGCCAGCAGCAACGGACAGGGGCCGTACAATGAGCAGTTCTTC. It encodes CASSNGQGPYNEQFF.

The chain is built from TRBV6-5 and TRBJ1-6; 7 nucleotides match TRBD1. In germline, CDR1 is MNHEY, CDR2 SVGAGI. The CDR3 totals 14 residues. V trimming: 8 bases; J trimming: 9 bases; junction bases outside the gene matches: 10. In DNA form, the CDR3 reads TGTGCCAGCCTCCCAGGGGGGCCCCTTTCACCCCTCCACTTT. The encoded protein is CASLPGGPLSPLHF.

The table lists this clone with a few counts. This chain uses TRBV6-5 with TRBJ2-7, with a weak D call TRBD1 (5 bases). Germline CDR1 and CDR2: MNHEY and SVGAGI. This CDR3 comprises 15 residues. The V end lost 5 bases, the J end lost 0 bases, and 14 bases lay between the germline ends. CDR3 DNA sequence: TGTGCCAGCAGTCGACAGCCCGACAGCTCCTACGAGCAGTACGTC. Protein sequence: CASSRQPDSSYEQYV.

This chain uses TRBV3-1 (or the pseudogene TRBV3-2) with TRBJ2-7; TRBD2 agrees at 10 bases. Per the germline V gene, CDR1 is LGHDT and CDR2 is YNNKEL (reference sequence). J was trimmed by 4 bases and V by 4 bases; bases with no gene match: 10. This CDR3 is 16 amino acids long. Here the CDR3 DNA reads TGTGCCAGCAGCCCACAAGCGGGAGGGTTTACGTACGAGCAGTACTTC. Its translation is CASSPQAGGFTYEQYF.

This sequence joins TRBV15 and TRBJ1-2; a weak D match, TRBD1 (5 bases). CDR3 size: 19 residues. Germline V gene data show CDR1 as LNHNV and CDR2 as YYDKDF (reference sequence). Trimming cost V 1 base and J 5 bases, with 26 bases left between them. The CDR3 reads CATSRGMRRQSHTPYGYTF. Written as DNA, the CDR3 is TGTGCCACCAGCAGAGGGATGCGTAGACAGAGCCACACACCATATGGCTACACCTTC.

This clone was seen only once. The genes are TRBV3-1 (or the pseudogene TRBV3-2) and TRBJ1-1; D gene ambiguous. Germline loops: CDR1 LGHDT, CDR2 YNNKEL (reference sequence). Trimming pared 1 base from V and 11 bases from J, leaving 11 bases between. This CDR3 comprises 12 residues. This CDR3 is CASSQGGWEAFF. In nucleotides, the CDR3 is TGTGCCAGCAGCCAAGGGGGTTGGGAGGCTTTCTTT.

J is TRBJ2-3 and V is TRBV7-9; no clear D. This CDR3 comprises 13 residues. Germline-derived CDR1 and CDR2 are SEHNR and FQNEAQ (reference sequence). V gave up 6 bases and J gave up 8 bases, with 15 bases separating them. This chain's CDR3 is CASRSDGSGTQYF. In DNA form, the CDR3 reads TGTGCCAGCAGGAGCGATGGGTCGGGTACGCAGTATTTT.

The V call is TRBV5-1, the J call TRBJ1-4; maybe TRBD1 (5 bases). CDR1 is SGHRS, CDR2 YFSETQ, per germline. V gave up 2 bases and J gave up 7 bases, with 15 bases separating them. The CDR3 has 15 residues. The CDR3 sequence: CASSFDQGGGEKLFF. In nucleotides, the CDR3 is TGCGCCAGCAGCTTCGACCAGGGAGGCGGTGAAAAACTGTTTTTT.

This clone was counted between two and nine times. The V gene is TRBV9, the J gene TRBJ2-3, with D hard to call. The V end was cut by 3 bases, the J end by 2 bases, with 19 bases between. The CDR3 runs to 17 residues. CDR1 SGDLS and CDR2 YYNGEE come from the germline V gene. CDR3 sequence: CASSEYSSLKDTDTQYF. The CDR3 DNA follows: TGTGCCAGCAGCGAATACAGCTCCCTGAAAGACACAGATACGCAGTATTTT.

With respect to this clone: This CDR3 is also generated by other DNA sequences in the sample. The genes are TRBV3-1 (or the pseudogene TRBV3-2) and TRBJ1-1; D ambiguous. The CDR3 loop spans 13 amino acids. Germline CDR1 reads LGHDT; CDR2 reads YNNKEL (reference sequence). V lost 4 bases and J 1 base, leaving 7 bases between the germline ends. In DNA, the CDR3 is TGTGCCAGCAGCCCCCGACAGAACACTGAAGCTTTCTTT. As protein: CASSPRQNTEAFF.

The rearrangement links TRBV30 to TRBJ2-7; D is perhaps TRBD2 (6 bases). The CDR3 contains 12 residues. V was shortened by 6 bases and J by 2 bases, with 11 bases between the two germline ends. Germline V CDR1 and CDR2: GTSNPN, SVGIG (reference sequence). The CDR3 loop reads CACSGYAYEQYF. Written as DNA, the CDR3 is TGTGCCTGTAGCGGTTACGCCTACGAGCAGTACTTC.

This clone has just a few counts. The CDR3 nucleotides are TGTGCCAGCAGCCCAGGGGTGGACAACACCATATATTTT. Its protein is CASSPGVDNTIYF. This sequence joins TRBV9 and TRBJ1-3; possible D gene TRBD1, 6 bases. Germline V gene lookup returns CDR1 SGDLS and CDR2 YYNGEE. The CDR3 is made up of 13 amino acids. Deletions cut 4 bases from V and 7 bases from J, with 12 bases between.

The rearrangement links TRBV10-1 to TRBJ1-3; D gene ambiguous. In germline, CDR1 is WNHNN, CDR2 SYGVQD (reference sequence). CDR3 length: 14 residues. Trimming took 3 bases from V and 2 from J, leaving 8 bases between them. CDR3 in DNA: TGCGCCAGCAGTGATGGAACTACTGGAAACACCATATATTTT. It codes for CASSDGTTGNTIYF.

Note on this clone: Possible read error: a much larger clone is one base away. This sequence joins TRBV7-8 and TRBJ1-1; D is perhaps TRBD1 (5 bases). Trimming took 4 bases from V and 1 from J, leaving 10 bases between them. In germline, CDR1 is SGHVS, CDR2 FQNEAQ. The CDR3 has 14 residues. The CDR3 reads CASSSNQGNTEAFF. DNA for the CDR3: TGTGCCAGCAGCTCCAATCAGGGGAACACTGAAGCTTTCTTT.

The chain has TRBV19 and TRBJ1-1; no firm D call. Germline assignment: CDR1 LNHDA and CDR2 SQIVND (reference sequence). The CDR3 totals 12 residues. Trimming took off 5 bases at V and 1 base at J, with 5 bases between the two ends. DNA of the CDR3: TGTGCCAGTAGTTACACGAACACTGAAGCTTTCTTT. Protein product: CASSYTNTEAFF.

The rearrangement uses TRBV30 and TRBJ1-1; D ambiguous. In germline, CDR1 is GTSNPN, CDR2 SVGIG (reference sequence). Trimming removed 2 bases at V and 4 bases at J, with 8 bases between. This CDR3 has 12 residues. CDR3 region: CAWSSGFTEAFF. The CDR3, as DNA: TGTGCCTGGAGTTCGGGGTTCACTGAAGCTTTCTTT.